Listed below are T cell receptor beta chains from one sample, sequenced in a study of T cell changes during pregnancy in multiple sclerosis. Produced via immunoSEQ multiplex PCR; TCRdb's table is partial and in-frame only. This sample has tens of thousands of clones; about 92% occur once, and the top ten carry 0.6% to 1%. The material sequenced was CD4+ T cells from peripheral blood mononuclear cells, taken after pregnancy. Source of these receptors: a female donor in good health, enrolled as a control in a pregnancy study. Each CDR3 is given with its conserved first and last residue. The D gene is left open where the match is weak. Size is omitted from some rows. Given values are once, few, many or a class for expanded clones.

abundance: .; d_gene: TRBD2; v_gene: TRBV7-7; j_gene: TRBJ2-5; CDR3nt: TGTGCCAGCAGCTTAGGGCTAGCGGGGAAGGAGACCCAGTACTTC; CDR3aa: CASSLGLAGKETQYF
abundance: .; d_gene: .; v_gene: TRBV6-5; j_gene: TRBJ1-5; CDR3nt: TGTGCCAGCACAAGGGACCCGACCTCGGGGGCCCAGCATTTT; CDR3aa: CASTRDPTSGAQHF
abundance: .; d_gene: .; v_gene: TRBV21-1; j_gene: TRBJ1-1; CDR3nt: TGTGCCAGCAGCAAAGAGACAGGACTGAACACTGAAGCTTTCTTT; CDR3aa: CASSKETGLNTEAFF
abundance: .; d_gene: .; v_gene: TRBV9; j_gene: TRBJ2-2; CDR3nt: TGTGCCAGCAGCGTAGCTAAGACAGGACGGGCCGGGGAGCTGTTTTTT; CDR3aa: CASSVAKTGRAGELFF
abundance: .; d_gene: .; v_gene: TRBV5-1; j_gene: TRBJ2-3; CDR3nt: TGCGCCAGCAGCCATAGCACAGATACGCAGTATTTT; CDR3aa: CASSHSTDTQYF
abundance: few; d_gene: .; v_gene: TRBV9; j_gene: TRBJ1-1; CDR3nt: TGTGCCAGCAGCGTAGAGGCCCGGGGAACTGAAGCTTTCTTT; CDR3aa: CASSVEARGTEAFF
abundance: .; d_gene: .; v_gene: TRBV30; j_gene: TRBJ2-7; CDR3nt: TGTGCCTCCCGACAGGCCTACGAGCAGTACTTC; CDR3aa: CASRQAYEQYF
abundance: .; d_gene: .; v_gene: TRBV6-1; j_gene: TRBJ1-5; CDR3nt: TGTGCCAGCAGTGGACAGTCTTCCCGGTCCCAGCATTTT; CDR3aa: CASSGQSSRSQHF
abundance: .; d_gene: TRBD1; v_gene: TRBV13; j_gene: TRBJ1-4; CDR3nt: TGTGCCAGCAGCTCGGAGACAGGGTGGAGTGAAAAACTGTTTTTT; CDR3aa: CASSSETGWSEKLFF
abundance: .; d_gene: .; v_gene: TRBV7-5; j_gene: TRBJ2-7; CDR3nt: TGTGCCAGAAGCTTAACAGGGGGCGAGCAGTACTTC; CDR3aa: CARSLTGGEQYF
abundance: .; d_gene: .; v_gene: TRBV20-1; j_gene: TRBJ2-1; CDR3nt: TGCAGTGCTCCGGACAATGAGCAGTTCTTC; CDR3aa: CSAPDNEQFF
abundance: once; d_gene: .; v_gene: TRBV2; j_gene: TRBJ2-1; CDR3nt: TGTGCCAGCAGTGGGGGTCGGTTAGCGGACGACAATGAGCAGTTCTTC; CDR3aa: CASSGGRLADDNEQFF
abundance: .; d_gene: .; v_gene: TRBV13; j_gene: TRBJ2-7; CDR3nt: TGTGCCAGCAGCTCCCTGTTAGGGGGCTCCTACGAGCAGTACTTC; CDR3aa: CASSSLLGGSYEQYF
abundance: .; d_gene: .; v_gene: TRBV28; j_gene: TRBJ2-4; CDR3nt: TGTGCCAGCCAGACAGGTCTAGCCAAAAACATTCAGTACTTC; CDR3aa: CASQTGLAKNIQYF
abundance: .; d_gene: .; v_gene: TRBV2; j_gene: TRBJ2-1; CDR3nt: TGTGCCAGCAGCCCCACCCGGGGAACCTACAATGAGCAGTTCTTC; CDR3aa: CASSPTRGTYNEQFF
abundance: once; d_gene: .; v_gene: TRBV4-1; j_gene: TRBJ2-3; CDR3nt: TGCGCCAGCAGCCAAGATACCCTATTGGATACGCAGTATTTT; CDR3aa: CASSQDTLLDTQYF
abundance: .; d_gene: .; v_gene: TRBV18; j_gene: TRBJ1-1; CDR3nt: TGTGCCAGCTCACCACTAGCACGGATGGAGGGCAACACTGAAGCTTTCTTT; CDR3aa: CASSPLARMEGNTEAFF
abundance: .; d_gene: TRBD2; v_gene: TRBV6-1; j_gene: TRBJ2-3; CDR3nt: TGTGCCAGCAGTGTCTACCAACTAGCGGGAGGGTCGCTACCCGCGCAGTATTTT; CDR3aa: CASSVYQLAGGSLPAQYF
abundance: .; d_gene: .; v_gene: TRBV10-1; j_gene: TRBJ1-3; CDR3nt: TGCGCCAGCAGCCGGGACATAACGGGAAACACCATATATTTT; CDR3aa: CASSRDITGNTIYF
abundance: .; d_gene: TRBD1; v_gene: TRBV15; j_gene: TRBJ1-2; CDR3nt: TGTGCCACCAGCAATGACAGGGGGGCCTATGGCTACACCTTC; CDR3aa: CATSNDRGAYGYTF
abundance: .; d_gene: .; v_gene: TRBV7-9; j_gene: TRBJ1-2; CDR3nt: TGTGCCAGCAGCCTCGGACAGCTTGGCCATGGCTACACCTTC; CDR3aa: CASSLGQLGHGYTF
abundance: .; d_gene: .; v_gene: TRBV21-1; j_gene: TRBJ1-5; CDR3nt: TGTGCCAGCATCCTAGAATCGGTTGGTGGCAATCAGCCCCAGCATTTT; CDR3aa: CASILESVGGNQPQHF
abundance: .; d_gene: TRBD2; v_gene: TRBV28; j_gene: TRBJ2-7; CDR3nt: TGTGCCAGCAGTCTAGCTGGGGCTAGCGGGAGGGCCCCCGAGTACTTC; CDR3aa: CASSLAGASGRAPEYF
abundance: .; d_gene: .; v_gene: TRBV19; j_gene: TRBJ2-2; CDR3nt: TGTGCCAGCTGTAGTTCACCGAACACCGGGGAGCTGTTTTTT; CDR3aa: CASCSSPNTGELFF
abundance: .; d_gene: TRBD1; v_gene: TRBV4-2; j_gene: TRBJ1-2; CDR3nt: TGTGCCAGCAGCCAAGGGCAGGGGGCGGGGGATGGCTACACCTTC; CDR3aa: CASSQGQGAGDGYTF
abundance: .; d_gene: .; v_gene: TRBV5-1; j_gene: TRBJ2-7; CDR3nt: TGCGCCAGCAGCTTGGCCGTGGGACCCATAGCGGCCGAGCAGTACTTC; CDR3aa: CASSLAVGPIAAEQYF
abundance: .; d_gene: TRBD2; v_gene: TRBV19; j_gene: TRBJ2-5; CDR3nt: TGTGCCAGTACCCCGACTAGCGGGGGGGCTGAGACCCAGTACTTC; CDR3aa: CASTPTSGGAETQYF
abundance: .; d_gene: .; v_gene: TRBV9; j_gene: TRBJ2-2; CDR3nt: TGTGCCAGCAAAGGAGGGGGCGTGAACACCGGGGAGCTGTTTTTT; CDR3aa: CASKGGGVNTGELFF
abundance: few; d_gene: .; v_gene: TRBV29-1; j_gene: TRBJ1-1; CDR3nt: TGCAGCGTTGTTCCGGGTTCCACTGAAGCTTTCTTT; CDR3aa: CSVVPGSTEAFF
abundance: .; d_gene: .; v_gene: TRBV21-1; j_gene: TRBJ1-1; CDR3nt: TGTGCCAGCAGCCTCGACATCCACAGGGACGCTGAAGCTTTCTTT; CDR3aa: CASSLDIHRDAEAFF
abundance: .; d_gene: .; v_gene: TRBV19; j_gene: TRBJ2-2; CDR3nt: TGTGCCAGTAGTACGCCGGTTGTGACCGGGGAGCTGTTTTTT; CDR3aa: CASSTPVVTGELFF
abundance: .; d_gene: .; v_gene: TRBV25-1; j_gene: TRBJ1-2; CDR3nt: TGTGCCAGCAGTACAGCCTATGGCTACACCTTC; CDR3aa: CASSTAYGYTF
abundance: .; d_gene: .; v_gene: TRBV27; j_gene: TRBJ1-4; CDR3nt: TGTGCCAGCAGTTCTGGACAGTCCTTTAATGAAAAACTGTTTTTT; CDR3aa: CASSSGQSFNEKLFF
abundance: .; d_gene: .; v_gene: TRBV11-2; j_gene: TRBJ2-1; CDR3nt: TGTGCCAGCAGCCTAGATGGCCCCTACAATGAGCAGTTCTTC; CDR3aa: CASSLDGPYNEQFF
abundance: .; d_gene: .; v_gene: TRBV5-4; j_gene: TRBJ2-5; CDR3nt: TGTGCCAGCAGCTTCGGTGCGGGGGCCCTCCTCCAAGAGACCCAGTACTTC; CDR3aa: CASSFGAGALLQETQYF
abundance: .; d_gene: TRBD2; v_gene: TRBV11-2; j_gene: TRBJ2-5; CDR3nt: TGTGCCAGCAGCTCCGGATTAGCGGGGGCCCCGCGGGAGACCCAGTACTTC; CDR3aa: CASSSGLAGAPRETQYF
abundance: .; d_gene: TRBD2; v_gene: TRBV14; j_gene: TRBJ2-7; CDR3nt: TGTGCCAGCAGCCAAGGGTATACTATTAGCGGGAGGGCTCACTACGAGCAGTACTTC; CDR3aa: CASSQGYTISGRAHYEQYF
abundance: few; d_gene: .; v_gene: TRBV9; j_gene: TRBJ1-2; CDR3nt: TGTGCCAGCAGCGTAGTAACGAGTAACTATGGCTACACCTTC; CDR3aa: CASSVVTSNYGYTF
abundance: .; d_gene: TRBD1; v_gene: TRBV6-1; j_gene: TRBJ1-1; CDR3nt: TGTGCCAGCAGGGGGACAGACATGAACACTGAAGCTTTCTTT; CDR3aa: CASRGTDMNTEAFF
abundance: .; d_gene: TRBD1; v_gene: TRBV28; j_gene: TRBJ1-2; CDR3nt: TGTGCCAGTCAGACCGGGGCCGGGACAGGGGGCAGCTACACCTTC; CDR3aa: CASQTGAGTGGSYTF
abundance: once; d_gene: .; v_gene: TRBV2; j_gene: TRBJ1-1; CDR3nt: TGTGCCAGCAGGACCTACCTGGGCCTGAACACTGAAGCTTTCTTT; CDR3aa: CASRTYLGLNTEAFF
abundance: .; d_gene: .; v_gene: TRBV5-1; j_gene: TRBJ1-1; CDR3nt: TGCGCCAGCAGACCCGCCGAGGGTCAGAACACTGAAGCTTTCTTT; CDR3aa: CASRPAEGQNTEAFF
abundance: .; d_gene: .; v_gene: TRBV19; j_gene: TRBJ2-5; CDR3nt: TGTGCCAGTAGTCCCGGACTGGCGGGGATACAAGAGACCCAGTACTTC; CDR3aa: CASSPGLAGIQETQYF
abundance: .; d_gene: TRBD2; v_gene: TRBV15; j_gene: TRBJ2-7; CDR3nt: TGTGCCACCAGCAGAGAGCGGGGGGACGGCTCCTACGAGCAGTACTTC; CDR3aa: CATSRERGDGSYEQYF
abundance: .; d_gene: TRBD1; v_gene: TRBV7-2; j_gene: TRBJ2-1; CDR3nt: TGTGCCAGCAACCCCAGGGGGCGAAGGTGGGGGACCTACAATGAGCAGTTCTTC; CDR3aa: CASNPRGRRWGTYNEQFF
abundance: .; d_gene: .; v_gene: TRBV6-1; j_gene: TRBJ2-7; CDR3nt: TGTGCCAGCAGTGTCCTTTACGAGCAGTACTTC; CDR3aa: CASSVLYEQYF
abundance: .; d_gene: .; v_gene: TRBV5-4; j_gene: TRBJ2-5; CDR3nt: TGTGCCAGCAGCTTGCGGGGGGCCGTGGAGACCCAGTACTTC; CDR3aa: CASSLRGAVETQYF
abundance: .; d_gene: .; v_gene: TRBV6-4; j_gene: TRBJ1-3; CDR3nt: TGTGCCAGCAGTGACTCGACGGGACTTGGGGATTACATCGGAAACACCATATATTTT; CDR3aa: CASSDSTGLGDYIGNTIYF
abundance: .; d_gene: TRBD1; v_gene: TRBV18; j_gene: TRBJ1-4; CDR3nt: TGTGCCAGCTCACCTTCGGACAGGGGGCTTTCTAATGAAAAACTGTTTTTT; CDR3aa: CASSPSDRGLSNEKLFF
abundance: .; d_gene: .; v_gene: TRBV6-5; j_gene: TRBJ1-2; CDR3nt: TGTGCCAGCACCCCCCGGGGGAACTATGGCTACACCTTC; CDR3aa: CASTPRGNYGYTF
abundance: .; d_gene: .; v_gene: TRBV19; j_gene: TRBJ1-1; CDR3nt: TGTGCCAGTAGTATAGATCCGACAGCCTCTAACACTGAAGCTTTCTTT; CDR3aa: CASSIDPTASNTEAFF
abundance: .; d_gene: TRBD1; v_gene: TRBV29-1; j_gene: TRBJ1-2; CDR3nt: TGCAGCGTGCGACAGGGCTATGGCTACACCTTC; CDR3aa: CSVRQGYGYTF
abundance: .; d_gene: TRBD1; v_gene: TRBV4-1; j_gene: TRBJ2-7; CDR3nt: TGCGCCAGCAGCCAACCTCCAGGGGGTACCTACGAGCAGTACTTC; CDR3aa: CASSQPPGGTYEQYF
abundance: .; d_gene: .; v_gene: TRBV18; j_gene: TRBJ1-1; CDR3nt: TGTGCCAGCTCACCACCGCCCGTGCGGACTGAAGCTTTCTTT; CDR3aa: CASSPPPVRTEAFF